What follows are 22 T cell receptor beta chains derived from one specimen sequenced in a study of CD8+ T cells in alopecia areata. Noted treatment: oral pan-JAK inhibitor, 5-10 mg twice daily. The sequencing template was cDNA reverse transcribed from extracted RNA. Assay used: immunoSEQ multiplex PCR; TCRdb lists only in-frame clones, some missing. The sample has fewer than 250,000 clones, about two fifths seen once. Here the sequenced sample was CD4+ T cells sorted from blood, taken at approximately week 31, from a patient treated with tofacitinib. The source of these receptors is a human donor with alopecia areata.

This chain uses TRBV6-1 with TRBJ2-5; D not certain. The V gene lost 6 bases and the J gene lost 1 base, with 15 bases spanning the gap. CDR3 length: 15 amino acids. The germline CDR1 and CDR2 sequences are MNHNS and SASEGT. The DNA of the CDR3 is TGTGCCAGCAGCAGAAAGGGCAGCTCCCAAGAGACCCAGTACTTC. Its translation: CASSRKGSSQETQYF.

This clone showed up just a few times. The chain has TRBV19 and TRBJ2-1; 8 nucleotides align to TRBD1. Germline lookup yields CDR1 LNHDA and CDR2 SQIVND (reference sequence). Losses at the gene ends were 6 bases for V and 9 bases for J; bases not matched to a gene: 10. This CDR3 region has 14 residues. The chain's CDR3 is CASSTQRDRGEQFF. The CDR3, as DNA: TGTGCCAGTAGCACACAACGTGACAGGGGTGAGCAGTTCTTC.

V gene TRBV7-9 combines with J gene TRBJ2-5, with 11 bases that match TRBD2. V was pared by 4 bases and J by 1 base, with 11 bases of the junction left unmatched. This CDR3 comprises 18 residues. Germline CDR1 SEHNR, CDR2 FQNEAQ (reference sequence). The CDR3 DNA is TGTGCCAGCAGCTCAGGCGGGACTAGCGGAACTATCCAAGAGACCCAGTACTTC. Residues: CASSSGGTSGTIQETQYF.

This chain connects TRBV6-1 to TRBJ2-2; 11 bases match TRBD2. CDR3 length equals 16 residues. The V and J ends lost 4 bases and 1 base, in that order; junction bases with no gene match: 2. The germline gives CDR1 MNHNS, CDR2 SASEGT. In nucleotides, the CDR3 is TGTGCCAGCAGTGGACTAGCGGGGAAGAACACCGGGGAGCTGTTTTTT. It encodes CASSGLAGKNTGELFF.

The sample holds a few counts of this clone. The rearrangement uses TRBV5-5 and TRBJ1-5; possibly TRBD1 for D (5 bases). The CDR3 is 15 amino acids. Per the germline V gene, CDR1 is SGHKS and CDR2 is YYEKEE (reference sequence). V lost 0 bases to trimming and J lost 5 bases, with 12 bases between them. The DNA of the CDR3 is TGTGCCAGCAGCTTGGCCCAGGGCCTCCATCAGCCCCAGCATTTT. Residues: CASSLAQGLHQPQHF. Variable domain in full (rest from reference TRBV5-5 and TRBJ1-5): DAGVTQSPTHLIKTRGQQVTLRCSPISGHKSVSWYQQVLGQGPQFIFQYYEKEERGRGNFPDRFSARQFPNYSSELNVNALLLGDSALYLCASSLAQGLHQPQHFGDGTRLSIL.

This chain's CDR3 is CASSPTGNRYNEQFF. For the CDR3, the DNA is TGCGCCAGCAGCCCTACAGGGAATAGGTACAATGAGCAGTTCTTC. The rearrangement joins TRBV5-1 to TRBJ2-1; a possible D gene is TRBD1 (6 bases). Between the trimmed V and J ends, which lost 4 bases and 4 bases, there was a span of 15 bases. The CDR3 contains 15 residues. Germline assignment: CDR1 SGHRS and CDR2 YFSETQ.

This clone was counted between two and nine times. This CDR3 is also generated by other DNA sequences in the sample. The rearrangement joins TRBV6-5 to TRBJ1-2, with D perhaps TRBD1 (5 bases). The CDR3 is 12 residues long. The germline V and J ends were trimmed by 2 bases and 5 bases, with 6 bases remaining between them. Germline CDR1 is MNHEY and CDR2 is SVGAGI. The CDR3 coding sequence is TGTGCCAGCAGTTACAGGGGATATGGCTACACCTTC. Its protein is CASSYRGYGYTF.

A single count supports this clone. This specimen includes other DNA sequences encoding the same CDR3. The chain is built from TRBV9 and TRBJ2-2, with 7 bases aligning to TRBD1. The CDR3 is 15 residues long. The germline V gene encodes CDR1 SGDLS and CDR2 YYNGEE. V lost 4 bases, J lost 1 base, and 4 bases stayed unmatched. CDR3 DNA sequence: TGTGCCAGCAGCACCCGGACAGGGAACACCGGGGAGCTGTTTTTT. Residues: CASSTRTGNTGELFF.

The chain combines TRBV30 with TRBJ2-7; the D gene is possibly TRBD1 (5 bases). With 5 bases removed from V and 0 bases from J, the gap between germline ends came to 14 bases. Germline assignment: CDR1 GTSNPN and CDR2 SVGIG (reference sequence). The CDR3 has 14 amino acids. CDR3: CAWRPTVNSYEQYF. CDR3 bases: TGTGCCTGGCGTCCGACAGTCAACTCCTACGAGCAGTACTTC. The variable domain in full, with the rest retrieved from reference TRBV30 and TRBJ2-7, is SQTIHQWPATLVQPVGSPLSLECTVEGTSNPNLYWYRQAAGRGLQLLFYSVGIGQISSEVPQNLSASRPQDRQFILSSKKLLLSDSGFYLCAWRPTVNSYEQYFGPGTRLTVT.

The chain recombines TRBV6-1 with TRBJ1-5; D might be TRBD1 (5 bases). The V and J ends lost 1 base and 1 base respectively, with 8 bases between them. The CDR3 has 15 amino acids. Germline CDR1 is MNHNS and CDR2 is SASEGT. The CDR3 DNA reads TGTGCCAGCAGTGAAGGATGGGGGAGCAATCAGCCCCAGCATTTT. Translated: CASSEGWGSNQPQHF.

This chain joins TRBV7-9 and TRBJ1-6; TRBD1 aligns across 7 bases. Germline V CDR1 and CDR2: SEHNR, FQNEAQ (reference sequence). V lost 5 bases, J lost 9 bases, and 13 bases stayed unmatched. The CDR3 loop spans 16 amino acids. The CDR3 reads CASSPGDGTDSSPLHF. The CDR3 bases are TGTGCCAGCAGCCCGGGGGACGGGACAGACAGTTCACCCCTCCACTTT.

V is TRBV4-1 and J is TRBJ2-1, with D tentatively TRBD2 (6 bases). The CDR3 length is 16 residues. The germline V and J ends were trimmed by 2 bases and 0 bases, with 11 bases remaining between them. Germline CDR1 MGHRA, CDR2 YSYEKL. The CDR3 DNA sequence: TGCGCCAGCAGCCAACCGGGACTGGGCTCCTACAATGAGCAGTTCTTC. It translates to CASSQPGLGSYNEQFF.

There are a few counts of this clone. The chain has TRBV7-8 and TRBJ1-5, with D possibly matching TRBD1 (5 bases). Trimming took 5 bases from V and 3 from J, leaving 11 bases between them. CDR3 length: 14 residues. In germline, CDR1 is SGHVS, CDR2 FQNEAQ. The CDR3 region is CASSHPGTNQPQHF. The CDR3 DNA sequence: TGTGCCAGCAGCCATCCGGGGACCAATCAGCCCCAGCATTTT.

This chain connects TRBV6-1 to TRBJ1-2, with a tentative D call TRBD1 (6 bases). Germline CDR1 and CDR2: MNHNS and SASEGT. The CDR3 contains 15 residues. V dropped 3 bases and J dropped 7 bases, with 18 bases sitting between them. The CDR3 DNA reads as TGTGCCAGCAGTGATTTTTCACGTACAGGGTTTGGCTACACCTTC. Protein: CASSDFSRTGFGYTF.

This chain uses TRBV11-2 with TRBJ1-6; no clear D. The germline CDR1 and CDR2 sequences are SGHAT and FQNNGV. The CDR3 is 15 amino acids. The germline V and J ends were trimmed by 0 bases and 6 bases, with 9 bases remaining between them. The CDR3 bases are TGTGCCAGCAGCTTAGACTCCTATGGTAATTCACCCCTCCACTTT. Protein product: CASSLDSYGNSPLHF.

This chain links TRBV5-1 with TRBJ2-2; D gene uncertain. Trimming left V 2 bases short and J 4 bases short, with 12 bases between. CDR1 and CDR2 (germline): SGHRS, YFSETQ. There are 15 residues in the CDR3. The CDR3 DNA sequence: TGCGCCAGCAGCTTACGGGTATCGGGCACCGGGGAGCTGTTTTTT. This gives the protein CASSLRVSGTGELFF.

The CDR3: CASSAGSLNTGELFF. In nucleotides, the CDR3 is TGTGCCAGCAGCGCGGGGAGTTTGAACACCGGGGAGCTGTTTTTT. The chain recombines TRBV25-1 with TRBJ2-2, with D perhaps matching TRBD2 (6 bases). Germline V CDR1 and CDR2: MGHDK, SYGVNS. The germline V and J ends were trimmed by 6 bases and 1 base, with 12 bases remaining between them. The CDR3 runs 15 residues.

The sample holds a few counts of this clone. Here the CDR3 reads CSVEGGWGRGKDGYTF. In DNA, the CDR3 is TGCAGCGTTGAAGGGGGCTGGGGCAGGGGCAAGGATGGCTACACCTTC. The chain links TRBV29-1 to TRBJ1-2; perhaps TRBD1 as D (6 bases). The CDR3 contains 16 residues. Germline V gene data show CDR1 as SQVTM and CDR2 as ANQGSEA. The ends were cut back, 1 base at V and 6 bases at J, with 21 bases in the middle.

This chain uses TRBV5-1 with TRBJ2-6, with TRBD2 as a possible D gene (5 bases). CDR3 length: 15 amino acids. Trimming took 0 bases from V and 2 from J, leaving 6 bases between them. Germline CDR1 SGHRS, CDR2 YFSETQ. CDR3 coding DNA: TGCGCCAGCAGCTTGGCGGGGACTGGGGCCAACGTCCTGACTTTC. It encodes CASSLAGTGANVLTF.

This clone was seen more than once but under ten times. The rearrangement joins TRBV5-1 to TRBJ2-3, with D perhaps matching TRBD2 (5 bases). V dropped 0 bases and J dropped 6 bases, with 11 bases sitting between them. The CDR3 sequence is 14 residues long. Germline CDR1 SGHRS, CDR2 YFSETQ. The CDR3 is CASSLAPGSDTQYF. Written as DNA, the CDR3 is TGCGCCAGCAGCTTGGCCCCGGGGTCTGATACGCAGTATTTT.

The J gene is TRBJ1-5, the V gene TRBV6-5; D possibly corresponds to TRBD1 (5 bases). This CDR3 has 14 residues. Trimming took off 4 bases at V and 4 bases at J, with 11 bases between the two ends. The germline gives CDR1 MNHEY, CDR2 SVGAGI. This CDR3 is CASSSPGRNQPQHF. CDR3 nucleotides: TGTGCCAGCAGTTCCCCGGGACGTAATCAGCCCCAGCATTTT.

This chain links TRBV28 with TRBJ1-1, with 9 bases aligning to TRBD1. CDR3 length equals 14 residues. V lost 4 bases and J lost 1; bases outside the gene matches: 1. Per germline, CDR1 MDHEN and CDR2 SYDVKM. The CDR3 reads CASSSDRGNTEAFF. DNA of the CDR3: TGTGCCAGCAGTTCGGACAGGGGGAACACTGAAGCTTTCTTT.